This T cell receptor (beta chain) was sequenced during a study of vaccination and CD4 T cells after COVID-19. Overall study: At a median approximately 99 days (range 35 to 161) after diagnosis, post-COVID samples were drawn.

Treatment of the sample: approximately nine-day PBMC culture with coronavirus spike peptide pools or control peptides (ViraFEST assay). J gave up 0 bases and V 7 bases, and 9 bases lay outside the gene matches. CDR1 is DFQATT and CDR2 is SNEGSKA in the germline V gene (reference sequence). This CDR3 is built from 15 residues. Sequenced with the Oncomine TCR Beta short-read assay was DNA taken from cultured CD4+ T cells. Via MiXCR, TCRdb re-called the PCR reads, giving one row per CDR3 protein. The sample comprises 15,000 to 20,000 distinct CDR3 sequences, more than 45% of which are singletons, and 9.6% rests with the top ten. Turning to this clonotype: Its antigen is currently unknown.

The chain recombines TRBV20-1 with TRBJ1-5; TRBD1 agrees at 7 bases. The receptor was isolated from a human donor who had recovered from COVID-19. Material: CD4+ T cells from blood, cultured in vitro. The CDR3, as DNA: TGCAGTGTCCCGGACAGGATCTATAGCAATCAGCCCCAGCATTTT. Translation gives CSVPDRIYSNQPQHF.